These T cell receptor beta chains were read from a single sample in a study of blood T cell repertoires in COVID-19. Generated by immunoSEQ multiplex PCR, the TCRdb table keeps only in-frame clones and is missing some. The top ten clones hold approximately 6.9% of a sample with about 170,000 clones, approximately 85% of them seen once. Specimen: peripheral blood. Every receptor here comes from an elderly man with COVID-19, enrolled during active disease. The CDR3 runs from the conserved cysteine through the conserved F or W. D genes are given only for firm matches. Rows may omit the clone size; those that give it use once, few, many or a size class.

NA NA TRBJ2-4 TRBV4-3 TGCGCCAGCAGCCAAGATATCCCGACACTAGCCAAAAACATTCAGTACTTC CASSQDIPTLAKNIQYF
NA NA TRBJ1-1 TRBV4-1 TGCGCCAGCAACCAGGCAGACGCCAGGGACACTGAAGCTTTCTTT CASNQADARDTEAFF
TRBD1 NA TRBJ2-7 TRBV2 TGTGCCAGCTCACAACAGGGGGACTTGGACGAGCAGTACTTC CASSQQGDLDEQYF
NA NA TRBJ2-3 TRBV9 TGTGCCAGCAGCGTGTCAGGGGGGTTGACAGATACGCAGTATTTT CASSVSGGLTDTQYF
NA NA TRBJ1-3 TRBV3-1/TRBV3-2 TGTGCCGGCTTGCGGTGGAGACGGGACTGCTCTGGAAACACCATATATTTT CAGLRWRRDCSGNTIYF
TRBD1 NA TRBJ1-2 TRBV27 TGTGCCAGCAGTTCCCTTAGGACAGGGGCCAACTATGGCTACACCTTC CASSSLRTGANYGYTF
NA once TRBJ1-1 TRBV27 TGTGCCAGCAGTGCAGACAGAACCCTCGGCCCAGCTTTCTTT CASSADRTLGPAFF
NA NA TRBJ2-1 TRBV4-3 TGCGCCAGCAGCCAAGATCGCCCTGGGTTGTCTGCTCCGGGATTTGGGGATGAGCAGTTCTTC CASSQDRPGLSAPGFGDEQFF
NA once TRBJ2-1 TRBV5-5 TGTGCCAGCAGCCTGGGACTTCCGGGGGGCGATGAGCAGTTCTTC CASSLGLPGGDEQFF
TRBD2 once TRBJ2-5 TRBV4-2 TGTGCCAGCAGCGCCGAGCGGGGGGGCAGGGAGACCCAGTACTTC CASSAERGGRETQYF
NA NA TRBJ2-5 TRBV19 TGTGCCAGTAGTATAGGGGGAGACCCAGGGACCCAGTACTTC CASSIGGDPGTQYF
NA few TRBJ1-6 TRBV9 TGTGCCAGCAGCGTAGCTCCTAGCCGTAATTCACCCCTCCACTTT CASSVAPSRNSPLHF
NA NA TRBJ2-4 TRBV6-5 TGTGCCAGCGGCGGTAAGGGGCGAGCCAAAAACATTCAGTACTTC CASGGKGRAKNIQYF
NA NA TRBJ2-3 TRBV6-5 TGTGCCAGCACCCCGCCCTGGGGCTCCGGATATACGCAGTATTTT CASTPPWGSGYTQYF
NA NA TRBJ2-2 TRBV12-3/TRBV12-4 TGTGCCAGCAGTTTTAGTGCCGGGGAGCTGTTTTTT CASSFSAGELFF
NA once TRBJ2-5 TRBV12-3/TRBV12-4 TGTGCCAGCAGTTTATGGGCCAGAGAGACCCAGTACTTC CASSLWARETQYF
TRBD1 NA TRBJ1-1 TRBV28 TGTGCCAGCAACTGGGGGACAGGGGCTGAAGCTTTCTTT CASNWGTGAEAFF
NA NA TRBJ2-3 TRBV28 TGTGCCAGCAGTTTTAACAGGGGGGGAAGCACAGATACGCAGTATTTT CASSFNRGGSTDTQYF
TRBD2 NA TRBJ2-1 TRBV5-4 TGTGCCAGCAGCAAGGTCCCTAGCGGGTCATACAATGAGCAGTTCTTC CASSKVPSGSYNEQFF
TRBD1 NA TRBJ1-4 TRBV28 TGTGCCAGCAGGGGACAGGGTAATTGGGAAAAACTGTTTTTT CASRGQGNWEKLFF
TRBD1 NA TRBJ1-2 TRBV27 TGTGCCAGCAGCCCGGACAGGATCCGTGGCTACACCTTC CASSPDRIRGYTF
NA NA TRBJ2-3 TRBV14 TGTGCCAGCAGCCAACTTCAGGGCACAGATACGCAGTATTTT CASSQLQGTDTQYF
NA NA TRBJ1-6 TRBV5-6 TGTGCCAGCAGCTTTGGCGGGCACTCCTATAATTCACCCCTCCACTTT CASSFGGHSYNSPLHF
NA few TRBJ2-7 TRBV6-5 TGTGCCAGCCGGGACTTATTATTCGAGCAGTACTTC CASRDLLFEQYF
NA NA TRBJ1-4 TRBV9 TGTGCCAGCAGCGACCGTGACTCTGCAACTAATGAAAAACTGTTTTTT CASSDRDSATNEKLFF
NA once TRBJ1-1 TRBV7-9 TGTGCCAGCAGCCCTAAGAGGTTTGGGGCAACTGAAGCTTTCTTT CASSPKRFGATEAFF
TRBD1 NA TRBJ2-2 TRBV7-9 TGTGCCAGCAGCCCGACAGGGGTTTCGAACACCGGGGAGCTGTTTTTT CASSPTGVSNTGELFF
TRBD2 NA TRBJ2-3 TRBV5-4 TGTGCCAGCAGCTCCGGACTAGCGGGGGCCCTGGGAACAGATACGCAGTATTTT CASSSGLAGALGTDTQYF
TRBD1 NA TRBJ1-2 TRBV6-6 TGTGCCAGCAGCTCCCCGACAGGGACAACGATGCATGGCTACACCTTC CASSSPTGTTMHGYTF
NA few TRBJ2-7 TRBV9 TGTGCCAGCAGCGTAGGGCCAGCGGGTTCCTACGAGCAGTACTTC CASSVGPAGSYEQYF
TRBD1 NA TRBJ1-3 TRBV9 TGTGCCAGCAGCGTGGGGCAGGGGGCTGGAAACACCATATATTTT CASSVGQGAGNTIYF
TRBD1 NA TRBJ2-7 TRBV10-3 TGTGCCATCAGTGGGACAGGGGGCCCGTCCTACGAGCAGTACTTC CAISGTGGPSYEQYF
TRBD2 once TRBJ2-5 TRBV5-4 TGTGCCAGCAGCTTTAGGGCTAGCGGGGGGGCAAAGACCCAGTACTTC CASSFRASGGAKTQYF
TRBD1 NA TRBJ2-2 TRBV9 TGTGCCAGCAGCTCAGGGGGCATCACCGGGGAGCTGTTTTTT CASSSGGITGELFF
TRBD1 NA TRBJ1-1 TRBV4-1 TGCGCCAGCAGCTGGGACAGGACGAACACTGAAGCTTTCTTT CASSWDRTNTEAFF
TRBD1 NA TRBJ1-2 TRBV19 TGTGCCAGTAGGACCCTGGACAGGGGTGGCTACACCTTC CASRTLDRGGYTF
TRBD1 NA TRBJ2-7 TRBV6-6 TGTGCCAGCAGCTCCCGGGACAGGGCCTCCTACGAGCAGTACTTC CASSSRDRASYEQYF
NA NA TRBJ1-4 TRBV15 TGTGCCACCACCCTCCATCCGGGGGGACACCGATCAACTAATGAAAAACTGTTTTTT CATTLHPGGHRSTNEKLFF
NA NA TRBJ2-3 TRBV7-8 TGTGCCAGCAGCTCAAAAGTCCAGACTACAACAGATACGCAGTATTTT CASSSKVQTTTDTQYF
NA once TRBJ1-2 TRBV21-1 TGTGCCAGCAGCAAAGTTGAGGGGGCCAAGGGCTACACCTTC CASSKVEGAKGYTF
TRBD1 NA TRBJ1-1 TRBV6-5 TGTGCCAGCAGTTACCTTGGACAGGGGGCGAACACTGAAGCTTTCTTT CASSYLGQGANTEAFF
NA NA TRBJ2-7 TRBV5-4 TGTGCCAGCAGCTTGGCAGGAACCTACGAGCAGTACTTC CASSLAGTYEQYF
NA NA TRBJ1-5 TRBV7-2 TGTGCCAGCAGCCTCGACAGGAGGTTCAATCAGCCCCAGCATTTT CASSLDRRFNQPQHF
NA NA TRBJ1-2 TRBV2 TGTGCCAGCAGTGAAGGGTCCTGGAGTGGCTACACCTTC CASSEGSWSGYTF
NA NA TRBJ1-1 TRBV6-2/TRBV6-3 TGTGCCAGCAGTTACGCCAGGACAATTAAAGCTTTCTTT CASSYARTIKAFF
NA NA TRBJ1-6 TRBV3-1/TRBV3-2 TGTGCCAGCAGCCAACTTCCGACAGCCCGGAGCTCCTATAATTCACCCCTCCACTTT CASSQLPTARSSYNSPLHF
TRBD1 NA TRBJ2-1 TRBV10-3 TGTGCCATCAGACCTGACAGGGACGAGCAGTTCTTC CAIRPDRDEQFF
TRBD2 NA TRBJ2-5 TRBV4-2 TGTGCCAGCAGCCCGAGCGGGGGCCAAGAGACCCAGTACTTC CASSPSGGQETQYF
NA NA TRBJ1-1 TRBV6-5 TGTGCCAGCAGCAGGGGTCGGAGCACTGAAGCTTTCTTT CASSRGRSTEAFF
NA NA TRBJ2-7 TRBV15 TGTGCCACCAGCAGAGATTCAGGTACTGCTTCCGAGCAGTACTTC CATSRDSGTASEQYF
NA NA TRBJ2-5 TRBV7-9 TGTGCCAGCAGCTTAGAAGGGCGTCAGGGGACCCAGTACTTC CASSLEGRQGTQYF
NA NA TRBJ1-1 TRBV18 TGTGCCAGCTCACCCCAGGGCAGGGGAAGAGACACTGAAGCTTTCTTT CASSPQGRGRDTEAFF
NA once TRBJ2-5 TRBV28 TGTGCCAGCAGCCCCCTCCTCACGGGAGAGACCCAGTACTTC CASSPLLTGETQYF
TRBD2 NA TRBJ2-2 TRBV24-1 TGTGCCACCACTCCTAGCGGGGACACCGGGGAGCTGTTTTTT CATTPSGDTGELFF
TRBD1 NA TRBJ2-3 TRBV19 TGTGCCAGTAGGCTGGACAGGGACACAGATACGCAGTATTTT CASRLDRDTDTQYF